The clone carrying this T cell receptor beta chain came up many times. The CDR3 runs 14 residues. With V trimmed by 3 bases and J by 5 bases, 6 bases remained unmatched. The source of the sample is a study of regulatory T cells in long-lasting Graves disease. Building the TCR beta libraries relied on iRepertoire HTBI primers, and CDR3 regions underwent Arm-PCR. From the multiplex PCR reads, TCRdb called clonotypes with MiXCR, one entry per CDR3 protein. The repertoire consists of around 460,000 distinct CDR3 sequences, with 12% to 15% occurring once and the leading ten covering over 15%. Indicated time point: newly diagnosed GD, antithyroid drugs for less than 3 months. After RNA was extracted from PBMCs, the TCR library was made from it. These data were also reused for a study on T cells in Graves' hyperthyroidism and ophthalmopathy. As that report states: For Graves' hyperthyroidism to be stable, ophthalmopathy could not progress within 18 months. Researchers ran a first-round RT-PCR on the TCR CDR3 using the HTBI primer set. Within blood appeared most thyroid clonotypes that had expanded above 0.001.

This TCR derives from a woman aged 45-65 years with Graves disease. This material consisted of peripheral blood mononuclear cells (PBMCs), taken at new diagnosis, from a patient treated with antithyroid drugs. The chain recombines TRBV12-3 or TRBV12-4 with TRBJ2-7; TRBD1 aligns across 8 bases. CDR3 residues: CASSFPDRVHEQYF. CDR3 DNA sequence: TGTGCCAGCAGTTTCCCGGACAGGGTGCACGAGCAGTACTTC.